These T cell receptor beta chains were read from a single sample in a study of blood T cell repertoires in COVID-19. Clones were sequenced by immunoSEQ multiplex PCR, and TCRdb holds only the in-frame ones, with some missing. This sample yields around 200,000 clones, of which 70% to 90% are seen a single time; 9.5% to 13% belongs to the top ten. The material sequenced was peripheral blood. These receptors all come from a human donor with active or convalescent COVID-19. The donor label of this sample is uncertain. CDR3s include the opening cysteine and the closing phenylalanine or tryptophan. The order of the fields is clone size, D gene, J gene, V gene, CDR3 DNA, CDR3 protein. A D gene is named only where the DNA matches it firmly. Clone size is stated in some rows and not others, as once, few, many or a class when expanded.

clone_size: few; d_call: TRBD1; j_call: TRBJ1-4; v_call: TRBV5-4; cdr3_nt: TGTGCCAGCAGCTCCAACAGGGGGATTGATGAAAAACTGTTTTTT; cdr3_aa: CASSSNRGIDEKLFF
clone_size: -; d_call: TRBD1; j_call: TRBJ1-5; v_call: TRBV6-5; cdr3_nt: TGTGCCAGCTCAGGGGGCCCCAGCAATCAGCCCCAGCATTTT; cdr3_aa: CASSGGPSNQPQHF
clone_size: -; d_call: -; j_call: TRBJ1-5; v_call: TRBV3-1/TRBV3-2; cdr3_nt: TGTGCCAGCAGCCATCAAGGGGCGAATCAGCCCCAGCATTTT; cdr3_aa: CASSHQGANQPQHF
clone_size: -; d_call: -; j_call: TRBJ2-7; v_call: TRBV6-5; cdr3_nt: TGTGCCAGCAGTTACGCGGGACGGCAACTAGTTGGGGAGCAGTACTTC; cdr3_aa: CASSYAGRQLVGEQYF
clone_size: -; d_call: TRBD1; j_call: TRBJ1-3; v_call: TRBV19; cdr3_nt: TGTGCCAGTAGTGTTGGGACAGCCTCTGGAAACACCATATATTTT; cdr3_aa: CASSVGTASGNTIYF
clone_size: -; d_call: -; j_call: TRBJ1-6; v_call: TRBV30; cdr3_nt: TGTGCCTGGAGTGTGGTCGAGAACTCACCCCTCCACTTT; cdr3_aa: CAWSVVENSPLHF
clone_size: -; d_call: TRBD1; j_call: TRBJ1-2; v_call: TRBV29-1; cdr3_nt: TGCAGCGTCGCGGACAGGGGACGTGGTGGCTACACCTTC; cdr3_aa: CSVADRGRGGYTF
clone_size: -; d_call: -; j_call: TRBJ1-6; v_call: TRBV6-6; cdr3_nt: TGTGCCAGCAGTTTATCCGGGACTCTCCGTTCACCCCTCCACTTT; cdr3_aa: CASSLSGTLRSPLHF
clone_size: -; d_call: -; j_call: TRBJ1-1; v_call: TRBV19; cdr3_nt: TGTGCCTCCAAGGGGCCCCAGACCATGAACACTGAAGCTTTCTTT; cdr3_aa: CASKGPQTMNTEAFF
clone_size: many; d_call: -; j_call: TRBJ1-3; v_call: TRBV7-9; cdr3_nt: TGTGCCAGCAGCTTATTCGGGGCCATATATTTT; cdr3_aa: CASSLFGAIYF
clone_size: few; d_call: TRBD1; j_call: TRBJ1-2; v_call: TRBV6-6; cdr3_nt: TGTGCCAGCAGCCCCGGACAGGGGGGAACTAACTATGGCTACACCTTC; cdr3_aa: CASSPGQGGTNYGYTF
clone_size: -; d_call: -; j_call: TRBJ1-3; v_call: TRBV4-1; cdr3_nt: TGCGCCAGCAGCCAAGACCCGGGTCCCACTTTCTCTGGAAACACCATATATTTT; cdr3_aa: CASSQDPGPTFSGNTIYF
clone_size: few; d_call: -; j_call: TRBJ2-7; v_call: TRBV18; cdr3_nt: TGTGCCAGCTCGACGGGCTACGAGCAGTACTTC; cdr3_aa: CASSTGYEQYF
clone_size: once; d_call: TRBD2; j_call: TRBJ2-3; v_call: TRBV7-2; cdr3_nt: TGTGCCAGCAGCTTAGCGTTCCAGCGGGGGGGAACAGATACGCAGTATTTT; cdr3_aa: CASSLAFQRGGTDTQYF
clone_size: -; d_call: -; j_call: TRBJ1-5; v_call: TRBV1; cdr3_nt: TGCACCAGAAGACCGTTACTCCCGAGTTGGGACAGGGATCAGTTTAGCAATCAGCCCCAGCATTTT; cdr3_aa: CTRRPLLPSWDRDQFSNQPQHF
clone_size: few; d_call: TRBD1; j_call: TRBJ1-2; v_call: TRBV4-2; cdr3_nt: TGTGCCAGCAGCCAAGATGGACAGGGGGCGGGCGGCTACACCTTC; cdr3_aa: CASSQDGQGAGGYTF
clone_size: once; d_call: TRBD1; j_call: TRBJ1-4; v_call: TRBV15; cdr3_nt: TGTGCCACCAGCGGCGGACAGGGGGCAACTAATGAAAAACTGTTTTTT; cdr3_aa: CATSGGQGATNEKLFF
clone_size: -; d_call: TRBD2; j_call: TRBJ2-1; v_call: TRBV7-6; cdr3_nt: TGTGCCAGCAGCTTAAGAGGACTCACCATCGTGGGAGGGGAGCAGTTCTTC; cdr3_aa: CASSLRGLTIVGGEQFF
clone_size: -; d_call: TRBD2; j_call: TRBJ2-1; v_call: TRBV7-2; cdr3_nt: TGTGCCAGCAGCTTAGCGGGGGTTGGGGGGAGCGGGAGGGTAAATGAGCAGTTCTTC; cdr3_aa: CASSLAGVGGSGRVNEQFF
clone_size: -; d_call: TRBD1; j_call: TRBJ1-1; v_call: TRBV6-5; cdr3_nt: TGTGCCAGCAGACCTGGACAGGCGAACACTGAAGCTTTCTTT; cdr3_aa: CASRPGQANTEAFF
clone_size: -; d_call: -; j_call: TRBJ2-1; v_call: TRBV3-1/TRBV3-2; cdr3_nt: TGTGCCAGCAGAGACATCAATGAGCAGTTCTTC; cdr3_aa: CASRDINEQFF
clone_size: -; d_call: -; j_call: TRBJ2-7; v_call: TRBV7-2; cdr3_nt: TGTGCCAGCAGCCAGGGCCAAGCCTACTACGAGCAGTACTTC; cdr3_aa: CASSQGQAYYEQYF
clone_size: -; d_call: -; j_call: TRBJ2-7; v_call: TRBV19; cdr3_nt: TGTGCCAGTAGTGGGTGGGAGGAATACGAGCAGTACTTC; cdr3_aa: CASSGWEEYEQYF
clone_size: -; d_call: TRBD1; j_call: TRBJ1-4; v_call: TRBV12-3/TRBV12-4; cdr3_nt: TGTGCCAGCAGTTTCAGGGGGAATGAAAAACTGTTTTTT; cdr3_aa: CASSFRGNEKLFF
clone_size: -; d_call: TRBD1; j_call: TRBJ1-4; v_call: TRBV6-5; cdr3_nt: TGTGCCAGCAGGATCGGACAGGAATATGAAAAACTGTTTTTT; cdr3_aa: CASRIGQEYEKLFF
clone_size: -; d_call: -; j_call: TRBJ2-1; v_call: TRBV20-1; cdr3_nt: TGCAGTGCTAGTCTATCTAGCCCATACAATGAGCAGTTCTTC; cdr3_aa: CSASLSSPYNEQFF